The 24 T cell receptor beta chains below were found in one sample sequenced in a study of response to subunit inactivated influenza vaccine. TCRdb re-derived calls from the RT-PCR reads in MiXCR, one entry per CDR3 protein. Among just under 550,000 distinct CDR3 sequences listed, approximately 24% were seen once. The sample was also linked to a second study, of T cells expressing NK-cell markers. In that study: It was by 5'RACE template switching with UMIs that TCR beta cDNA was made.

The sample in question was CD4+ T cells sorted from PBMCs, obtained roughly 12 days after vaccination. The origin of the receptors is a man aged 50 or older who received an inactivated influenza vaccine.

The V call is TRBV6-1, the J call TRBJ2-3; 8 nucleotides align to TRBD1. Germline assignment: CDR1 MNHNS and CDR2 SASEGT. This CDR3 spans 15 amino acids. V lost 8 bases, J lost 5 bases, and 12 bases stayed unmatched. The CDR3 loop is CASRSDRGYGDTQYF. The CDR3 DNA reads as TGTGCCAGCCGGTCCGACAGGGGTTACGGAGATACGCAGTATTTT.

The V and J genes are TRBV20-1 and TRBJ2-6; 9 bases are a match to TRBD1. Germline V gene sequence: CDR1 DFQATT, CDR2 SNEGSKA (reference sequence). This CDR3 has 15 amino acids. V trimming: 3 bases; J trimming: 5 bases; junction bases outside the gene matches: 5. CDR3 loop: CSARRDRGWANVLTF. CDR3 in DNA: TGCAGTGCTAGGAGAGACAGGGGGTGGGCCAACGTCCTGACTTTC.

The genes are TRBV24-1 and TRBJ2-1, with 12 bases matching TRBD2. With V trimmed by 3 bases and J by 7 bases, 12 bases remained unmatched. Germline CDR1 KGHDR, CDR2 SFDVKD. The CDR3 length is 18 residues. The CDR3 protein is CATSDPKQLAGGRNEQFF. CDR3 sequence (DNA): TGTGCCACCAGTGATCCTAAACAACTAGCGGGAGGAAGGAATGAGCAGTTCTTC.

In this sample, this clonotype turned up a few times. The chain is built from TRBV24-1 and TRBJ2-7; weak D call: TRBD2 (5 bases). Germline values: CDR1 KGHDR, CDR2 SFDVKD. Trimming took 3 bases from V and 4 from J, leaving 12 bases between them. The CDR3 loop spans 14 amino acids. The CDR3 DNA is TGTGCCACCAGTGATCATAGTCGGGGATACGAGCAGTACTTC. It specifies CATSDHSRGYEQYF.

The chain recombines TRBV20-1 with TRBJ2-3, with D tentatively TRBD2 (6 bases). The germline V and J ends were trimmed by 1 base and 1 base, with 18 bases remaining between them. This CDR3 is 17 amino acids long. Germline V gives CDR1 DFQATT, CDR2 SNEGSKA (reference sequence). CDR3 bases: TGCAGTGCTAGAGCCGTACGGGTGGTAGCGGGCACAGATACGCAGTATTTT. Its translation: CSARAVRVVAGTDTQYF.

The chain recombines TRBV20-1 with TRBJ2-7, with 10 nucleotides matching TRBD2. Germline CDR1 reads DFQATT; CDR2 reads SNEGSKA (reference sequence). The CDR3 runs 14 residues. J lost 6 bases, V lost 6 bases, and 11 bases had no gene match. For the CDR3, the DNA is TGCAGTGCCAGATTAGCGGGAGGTAAATCCGAGCAGTACTTC. Translating it yields CSARLAGGKSEQYF.

The chain uses TRBV27 and TRBJ1-1; 9 nucleotides align to TRBD1. With V trimmed by 6 bases and J by 9 bases, 2 bases remained unmatched. Germline V gene data show CDR1 as MNHEY and CDR2 as SMNVEV (reference sequence). The CDR3 runs to 11 residues. The CDR3 nucleotides read TGTGCCAGCAGCCACAGGGGGCAAGCTTTCTTT. This encodes CASSHRGQAFF.

This clonotype turned up a few times. The chain is built from TRBV12-3 or TRBV12-4 and TRBJ2-1, with D tentatively TRBD2 (6 bases). The CDR3 is 15 residues long. Trimming pared 3 bases from V and 1 base from J, leaving 10 bases between. In DNA, the CDR3 is TGTGCCAGCAGTTTTGGCGGGACGTCCTACAATGAGCAGTTCTTC. As protein: CASSFGGTSYNEQFF.

This clonotype came up a few times. The V gene is TRBV28, the J gene TRBJ2-7; 9 positions match TRBD1. The CDR3 length is 15 residues. The J segment lost 0 bases and the V segment lost 6 bases, leaving 6 bases of the junction unmatched. CDR1 MDHEN and CDR2 SYDVKM come from the germline V gene. CDR3 sequence: CASRSGTGSSYEQYF. As DNA, the CDR3 is TGTGCCAGCAGGTCCGGGACAGGGTCCTCCTACGAGCAGTACTTC.

A few counts support this clonotype. This sequence joins TRBV20-1 and TRBJ2-1; D may be TRBD2 (6 bases). The germline CDR1 and CDR2 sequences are DFQATT and SNEGSKA (reference sequence). CDR3 length: 13 amino acids. V was cut by 4 bases and J by 2 bases, with 9 bases left in between. The CDR3 protein is CSATGGTYNEQFF. The CDR3 nucleotides read TGCAGTGCTACCGGGGGAACCTACAATGAGCAGTTCTTC.

At least ten counts were recorded for this clonotype. The chain recombines TRBV7-2 with TRBJ2-5; D unresolved. The CDR3 sequence is 11 residues long. Per the germline V gene, CDR1 is SGHTA and CDR2 is FQGNSA. V was clipped by 5 bases and J by 4 bases, with 5 bases between them. The CDR3 spells CASSLLETQYF. CDR3 coding DNA: TGTGCCAGCAGCCTCCTAGAGACCCAGTACTTC.

This clonotype was counted many times. The chain has TRBV6-2 or TRBV6-3 and TRBJ1-1; the D is unclear. From germline, CDR1 is MNHEY and CDR2 SVGEGT. This CDR3 spans 17 amino acids. V was trimmed by 5 bases and J by 1 base, leaving 20 bases between them. CDR3 in DNA: TGTGCCAGCAGTCTTCCTGGTAGAAGGACGGGGAACACTGAAGCTTTCTTT. Encoded protein: CASSLPGRRTGNTEAFF.

V is TRBV2 and J is TRBJ2-3, with 14 nucleotides matching TRBD2. Unmatched junction bases numbered 6, after V lost 6 bases and J lost 4 bases. Germline assignment: CDR1 SNHLY and CDR2 FYNNEI. The CDR3 length is 16 residues. The CDR3 region has the DNA TGTGCCAGCAGCCGGACTAGCGGGGGGTCCGCAGATACGCAGTATTTT. It yields the protein CASSRTSGGSADTQYF.

The rearrangement links TRBV7-2 to TRBJ1-1; a possible D gene is TRBD1 (5 bases). Trimming cost V 5 bases and J 0 bases, with 16 bases left between them. CDR1 is SGHTA, CDR2 FQGNSA, per germline. This CDR3 has 16 residues. The CDR3 DNA follows: TGTGCCAGCAGCACCGCAGGGTCGAGGATGAACACTGAAGCTTTCTTT. This sequence encodes CASSTAGSRMNTEAFF. Combining the CDR3 with reference TRBV7-2 and TRBJ1-1 gives the whole variable domain GAGVSQSPSNKVTEKGKDVELRCDPISGHTALYWYRQSLGQGLEFLIYFQGNSAPDKSGLPSDRFSAERTGGSVSTLTIQRTQQEDSAVYLCASSTAGSRMNTEAFFGQGTRLTVV.

This clonotype has more than one count but fewer than ten. The rearrangement joins TRBV11-2 to TRBJ2-2; D gene unclear. The germline V gene has CDR1 SGHAT and CDR2 FQNNGV. The CDR3 runs 14 residues. V lost 2 bases and J 3 bases, leaving 7 bases between the germline ends. In nucleotides, the CDR3 is TGTGCCAGCAGCTTATACAGAGACACCGGGGAGCTGTTTTTT. Its translation is CASSLYRDTGELFF.

The V call is TRBV27, the J call TRBJ1-5; 8 nucleotides align to TRBD1. This CDR3 is 14 amino acids long. The germline gives CDR1 MNHEY, CDR2 SMNVEV (reference sequence). The ends lost 8 bases at V and 6 bases at J; junction bases unmatched: 9. The CDR3 DNA sequence: TGTGCCAGCGCCCCGAACAGGGGGGCTCAGCCCCAGCATTTT. Its translation: CASAPNRGAQPQHF.

Only a few counts were recorded for this clonotype. This rearrangement joins TRBV6-5 to TRBJ2-7, with TRBD2 matching 15 bases. The junction had 3 bases not matched to a gene; V was cut back by 3 bases and J by 6 bases. The germline V gene has CDR1 MNHEY and CDR2 SVGAGI. The CDR3 sequence is 15 residues long. The CDR3 protein is CASSYGLAGGSEQYF. The CDR3 region has the DNA TGTGCCAGCAGTTATGGACTAGCGGGAGGGTCCGAGCAGTACTTC.

V usage is TRBV7-8 and J usage is TRBJ2-2; D gene unclear. Germline lookup yields CDR1 SGHVS and CDR2 FQNEAQ. The CDR3 is 14 residues long. V lost 5 bases, J lost 8 bases, and 15 bases lay in between. Written as DNA, the CDR3 is TGTGCCAGCAGCACAGTAGGGATCGGAGGGGAGCTGTTTTTT. It yields the protein CASSTVGIGGELFF.

This clonotype was found a few times. CDR3 residues: CASSFGLSDEKLFF. The CDR3 coding sequence is TGTGCCAGCAGCTTTGGCCTATCCGATGAAAAACTGTTTTTT. J is TRBJ1-4 and V is TRBV5-6, with D uncertain. The length of the CDR3 is 14 residues. V lost 2 bases, J lost 6 bases, and 11 bases lay in between. Looked up from germline, CDR1 is SGHDT and CDR2 is YYEEEE.

This clonotype was seen a handful of times. The V gene is TRBV11-2, the J gene TRBJ2-3; tentative D call: TRBD2 (7 bases). The V end was cut by 0 bases, the J end by 7 bases, with 17 bases between. The CDR3 is 16 residues long. Germline V lookup: CDR1 SGHAT, CDR2 FQNNGV. The CDR3, as DNA: TGTGCCAGCAGCTTAGAAGGTCGAGGGGGGGCATATACGCAGTATTTT. Amino acid sequence: CASSLEGRGGAYTQYF.

The V call is TRBV4-2, the J call TRBJ2-3, with D tentatively TRBD2 (5 bases). The ends were cut back, 0 bases at V and 4 bases at J, with 17 bases in the middle. CDR3 length: 17 residues. CDR1 and CDR2 (germline): LGHNA, YNFKEQ. This CDR3 reads CASSQDRAGLGADTQYF. CDR3 sequence (DNA): TGTGCCAGCAGCCAAGATCGGGCGGGCCTCGGGGCAGATACGCAGTATTTT.

This clonotype turned up a few times. The chain recombines TRBV29-1 with TRBJ2-5, with 7 bases identical to TRBD1. CDR1 is SQVTM and CDR2 is ANQGSEA in the germline V gene. Unmatched junction bases numbered 12, after V lost 6 bases and J lost 5 bases. The CDR3 has 14 residues. The CDR3 DNA reads as TGCAGCGTCTCCTTTATGGGACAGAAGGAGACCCAGTACTTC. Residues: CSVSFMGQKETQYF.

The V call is TRBV18, the J call TRBJ1-2, with D perhaps matching TRBD1 (5 bases). V gave up 2 bases and J gave up 4 bases, with 26 bases separating them. Germline V gene lookup returns CDR1 KGHSH and CDR2 LQKENI. This CDR3 is 19 amino acids long. CDR3: CASSPSPPGRTGSTYGYTF. CDR3 coding DNA: TGTGCCAGCTCACCATCCCCCCCGGGACGGACGGGATCCACCTATGGCTACACCTTC.

This clonotype was observed many times. The rearrangement links TRBV6-6 to TRBJ2-2, with unresolved D. The CDR3 loop spans 13 amino acids. The V and J ends lost 5 bases and 4 bases respectively, with 8 bases between them. The germline V gene encodes CDR1 MNHNY and CDR2 SVGAGI (reference sequence). This chain's CDR3 is CASSHISTGELFF. The CDR3 DNA reads TGTGCCAGCAGTCATATAAGCACCGGGGAGCTGTTTTTT.